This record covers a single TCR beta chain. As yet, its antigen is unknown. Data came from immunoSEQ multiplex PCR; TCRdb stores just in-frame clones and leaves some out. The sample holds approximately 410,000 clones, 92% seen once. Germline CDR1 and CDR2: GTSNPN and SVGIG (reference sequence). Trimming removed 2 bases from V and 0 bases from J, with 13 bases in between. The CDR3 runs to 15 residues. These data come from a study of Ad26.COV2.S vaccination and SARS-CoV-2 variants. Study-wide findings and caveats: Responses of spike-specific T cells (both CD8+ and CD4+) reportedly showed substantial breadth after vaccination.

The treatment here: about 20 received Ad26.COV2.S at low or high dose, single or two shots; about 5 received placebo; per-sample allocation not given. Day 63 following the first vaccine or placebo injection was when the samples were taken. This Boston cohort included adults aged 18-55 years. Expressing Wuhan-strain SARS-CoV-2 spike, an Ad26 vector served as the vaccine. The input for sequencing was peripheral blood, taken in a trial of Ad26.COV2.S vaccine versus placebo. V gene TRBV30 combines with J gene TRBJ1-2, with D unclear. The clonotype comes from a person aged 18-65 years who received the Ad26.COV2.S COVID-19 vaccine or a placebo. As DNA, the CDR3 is TGTGCCTGGAGTAGTCCCGAGTCTGCTAACTATGGCTACACCTTC. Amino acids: CAWSSPESANYGYTF.